This T cell receptor (beta chain) was recovered during a study of CD8+ T cells in alopecia areata. Study-level background: Treated individuals took tofacitinib by mouth, 5 to 10 mg twice daily.

Treatment specified: oral pan-JAK inhibitor, 5-10 mg twice daily. V was pared by 1 base and J by 4 bases, with 2 bases between. Germline-derived CDR1 and CDR2 are LGHNT and FRNRAP. This CDR3 region has 11 residues. For this clone: Antigen unknown. The sample carries other DNA sequences with the same CDR3.

Once RNA had been extracted, it was reverse transcribed into cDNA to act as the sequencing template. Sequenced by immunoSEQ multiplex PCR; TCRdb stores in-frame clones only, minus some. The sample yields 200,000 to 250,000 clones, 64% seen once. Whole-study results and caveats: Tofacitinib significantly reduced both scalp clonality and expanded CD8+ clones among the top 100. In scalp and blood during tofacitinib, many expanded lesional clones persisted. With patients, TCR sharing proved less clear than in mice, a difference possibly related to HLA.

Specimen: CD4+ T cells sorted from blood, collected at week 4, from a patient treated with tofacitinib. The TCR sequence derives from a human donor with alopecia areata. This chain connects TRBV12-5 to TRBJ2-7; D is unclear. DNA for the CDR3: TGTGCTAGTGGTTTGGGATACGAGCAGTACTTC. This translates into CASGLGYEQYF.